This T cell receptor beta chain stems from a study of T cells in Graves' hyperthyroidism and ophthalmopathy. Study-wide results and limits: In the analysis, a 13 V-J model separated ophthalmopathy from stable hyperthyroidism. Before onset, ophthalmopathy was predicted by the model a median approximately 6.7 months earlier.

Points on this clonotype: Its antigen remains unknown.

Disease duration under 2 months; hyperthyroidism patients were aged 18 to 65. Diagnoses were established using clinical symptoms, serum thyroxine and TRAb, thyroid ultrasound and orbital computed tomography. The CDR3 regions of TCR beta were amplified from RNA transcripts. First-round RT-PCR of the TCR CDR3 relied on the HTBI primer set. In TCRdb, the multiplex PCR reads were re-called with MiXCR into one record per CDR3 protein. The sample holds about 480,000 distinct CDR3 sequences, under 15% seen once. The sequencing sample was made of blood. The TCR was taken from a woman younger than 30 with Graves' hyperthyroidism.

The CDR3 DNA reads TGTGCCAGTAGCCCAAGCGGGAGAGTCGGCACCGGGGAGCTGTTTTTT. Encoded protein: CASSPSGRVGTGELFF. The chain recombines TRBV19 with TRBJ2-2; 8 bases fit TRBD2. The germline CDR1 and CDR2 sequences are LNHDA and SQIVND (reference sequence). J was trimmed by 4 bases and V by 6 bases; bases with no gene match: 10. The CDR3 totals 16 residues.